This passage covers 10 T cell receptor beta chains from one sample sequenced in a study of T-cell reconstitution after alpha-beta-depleted transplantation in children. This sample's TCRbeta library carried unique molecular identifier barcodes. MiXCR, run by TCRdb on the PCR reads, gives a single entry per CDR3 protein. Among about 120,000 distinct CDR3 sequences listed, around 10% were seen once. Sequencing used PBMCs from the stem cell graft donor, obtained from the stem cell graft. The source of these receptors is a human donor who donated a stem cell graft to a child with acute lymphoblastic leukemia.

This clonotype was observed at least ten times. This sequence joins TRBV2 and TRBJ2-2; TRBD1 is a possible D gene (6 bases). The V end was cut by 0 bases, the J end by 4 bases, with 9 bases between. This CDR3 is built from 15 residues. Per germline, CDR1 SNHLY and CDR2 FYNNEI. In nucleotides, the CDR3 is TGTGCCAGCAGTGAAGCGAAAGGGGGCACCGGGGAGCTGTTTTTT. Translating gives CASSEAKGGTGELFF.

This chain connects TRBV15 to TRBJ2-1; 14 bases are a match to TRBD2. V lost 3 bases and J lost 8; bases outside the gene matches: 6. Germline V CDR1 and CDR2: LNHNV, YYDKDF (reference sequence). The CDR3 is 16 amino acids. CDR3: CATSRSTSGRAHEQFF. The CDR3 region has the DNA TGTGCCACCAGCAGGTCGACTAGCGGGAGGGCCCATGAGCAGTTCTTC. The entire variable domain, with the rest obtained from reference TRBV15 and TRBJ2-1, is as follows: DAMVIQNPRYQVTQFGKPVTLSCSQTLNHNVMYWYQQKSSQAPKLLFHYYDKDFNNEADTPDNFQSRRPNTSFCFLDIRSPGLGDTAMYLCATSRSTSGRAHEQFFGPGTRLTVL.

This clonotype was seen ten or more times. The chain combines TRBV7-7 with TRBJ1-4, with a possible D match to TRBD1 (5 bases). This CDR3 has 14 residues. CDR1 and CDR2 from the germline V gene are SSHAT and FNYEAQ (reference sequence). CDR3 protein: CATKNGTQLEKLFF. The DNA for the CDR3 is TGTGCTACGAAAAACGGGACTCAGCTGGAAAAACTGTTTTTT.

This clonotype has at least ten counts. The chain employs TRBV7-2 and TRBJ1-2, with D perhaps TRBD1 (5 bases). CDR3 length: 13 residues. The germline V gene encodes CDR1 SGHTA and CDR2 FQGNSA. The V end lost 3 bases, the J end lost 4 bases, and 9 bases lay between the germline ends. CDR3 protein: CASSLRGSYGYTF. In nucleotides, the CDR3 is TGTGCCAGCAGCTTGAGGGGAAGCTATGGCTACACCTTC. Looking up the rest from reference TRBV7-2 and TRBJ1-2 gives the full variable domain: GAGVSQSPSNKVTEKGKDVELRCDPISGHTALYWYRQSLGQGLEFLIYFQGNSAPDKSGLPSDRFSAERTGGSVSTLTIQRTQQEDSAVYLCASSLRGSYGYTFGSGTRLTVV.

In this sample, this clonotype turned up many times. This chain joins TRBV28 and TRBJ2-5, with 8 bases identical to TRBD1. The germline V gene encodes CDR1 MDHEN and CDR2 SYDVKM. The V gene end was trimmed by 4 bases and the J gene end by 4 bases; junction bases not matched to a gene: 8. The CDR3 extends over 15 amino acids. The CDR3 coding sequence is TGTGCCAGCAGTTCGACAGGGGCGCGGGGAGAGACCCAGTACTTC. Its translation: CASSSTGARGETQYF. Full variable domain (remainder filled in from reference TRBV28 and TRBJ2-5): DVKVTQSSRYLVKRTGEKVFLECVQDMDHENMFWYRQDPGLGLRLIYFSYDVKMKEKGDIPEGYSVSREKKERFSLILESASTNQTSMYLCASSSTGARGETQYFGPGTRLLVL.

This clonotype came up many times. This chain joins TRBV18 and TRBJ2-1; 7 nucleotides align to TRBD2. The germline CDR1 and CDR2 sequences are KGHSH and LQKENI. V lost 0 bases to trimming and J lost 1 base; unmatched junction nucleotides: 3. The CDR3 runs to 16 residues. In nucleotides, the CDR3 is TGTGCCAGCTCACCACCAAGCGGGACGTCCTACAATGAGCAGTTCTTC. Translated: CASSPPSGTSYNEQFF.

This chain joins TRBV7-9 and TRBJ2-7; TRBD1 matches 12 bases. This CDR3 comprises 15 residues. Germline lookup yields CDR1 SEHNR and CDR2 FQNEAQ (reference sequence). With 1 base clipped from V and 5 bases from J, the junction kept 3 bases outside the gene matches. The CDR3: CASSLGGQGAHEQYF. The DNA for the CDR3 is TGTGCCAGCAGCTTAGGGGGACAGGGGGCCCACGAGCAGTACTTC.

This clonotype was detected many times. The rearrangement uses TRBV12-3 or TRBV12-4 and TRBJ1-2; 7 bases align to TRBD1. J was trimmed by 3 bases and V by 5 bases; bases with no gene match: 3. This CDR3 contains 13 residues. The CDR3 protein is CASSPQGYYGYTF. The CDR3 DNA sequence: TGTGCCAGCAGTCCACAGGGGTACTATGGCTACACCTTC.

This clonotype was observed many times. The chain combines TRBV3-1 with TRBJ1-2; D is unclear. The CDR3 extends over 15 amino acids. V was pared by 1 base and J by 6 bases, with 15 bases between. Germline V lookup: CDR1 LGHDT, CDR2 YNNKEL (reference sequence). The CDR3 nucleotides are TGTGCCAGCAGCCAAGGTCGAGGGAAGGCGCATGGCTACACCTTC. Protein product: CASSQGRGKAHGYTF.

In its sample, this clonotype was seen many times. The chain combines TRBV11-2 with TRBJ2-5; D perhaps matches TRBD2 (5 bases). The V end lost 5 bases, the J end lost 7 bases, and 23 bases lay between the germline ends. The length of the CDR3 is 16 residues. Germline lookup yields CDR1 SGHAT and CDR2 FQNNGV. CDR3 sequence reads: CASSPPGLSRDGTQYF. CDR3 coding DNA: TGTGCCAGCAGCCCTCCTGGACTGTCAAGAGACGGGACCCAGTACTTC.